This T cell receptor beta chain derives from a study of spatial heterogeneity in lung cancer (dated by TCRdb to the late 2010s). Regarding the research as a whole: Beta-chain transcripts were consistently detected in greater numbers than alpha-chain transcripts, which likely reflected higher beta-chain transcript abundance. Nonsynonymous mutation counts, determined by whole-exome sequencing of tumor tissue, were related to features of the TCR repertoire. In the raw uncorrected reads, each unique combination of TCR and UMI appeared on average more than ten times. In non-small cell lung cancer, the study quantitatively compared TCR alpha and beta repertoires across several tumor regions, matched nontumor lung, and blood. Both alpha and beta chains were TCR-sequenced in samples taken at surgery, namely 220 tumor regions, 62 to 70 matched nontumor lung samples and approximately 51 PBMC samples.

In the paper's terms, the time point label means: sample taken at primary tumor resection. Whole RNA extracted from tumor and nontumor lung tissue, or from cryopreserved PBMC samples, was used for TCR sequencing without cell sorting. Samples were obtained from approximately 77 patients with early-stage, untreated non-small cell lung cancer from the lung TRACERx cohort. Only patients for whom sufficient RNA was available from at least two tumor regions were selected for TCR sequencing. This clonotype came up once. Its antigen remains undetermined. No base-level quality is on record; no much larger clone is a single base apart. Evidence from a single read is weak. General findings and caveats noted by the study authors: Additional single-cell paired TCR alpha and beta sequencing was considered necessary to confirm, at a functional level, the hypothesis that regional TCRs recognize regional mutations. Ubiquitous expanded tumor TCRs showed up in blood more often at tumor resection than at routine follow-up.

Receptors were amplified or captured by 5' RACE. The sample was run on a NextSeq 500. In the TCR library protocol, a unique molecular identifier was attached to each TCR cDNA molecule so that PCR and sequencing errors could be corrected. As for the original processing: TCR identification, UMI-based error correction and CDR3 extraction were performed with Decombinator tools. TCRs above a frequency of 2 per 1,000, corresponding to the top 1% of the tumor frequency distribution, were defined as expanded. Renyi diversity was calculated using the R vegan package after each repertoire was subsampled 100 times to 5,000 TCRs. CDR3 similarity networks were built from amino acid triplet string-kernel similarity, with CDR3s being connected when pairwise similarity was above 0.82. TCRdb passed the public sequencing reads through fastp at Q25 and MiXCR, retaining productive beta sequences. Every CDR3 protein is listed once, alongside the most common genes and DNA of its rows. In this record, the V and J calls reflect TCRdb's handling and not the investigators' own analysis. Across this sample there are 9,500 to 15,000 distinct CDR3 sequences, with 14% seen only once. 2.4% of the sample rests with the top ten.

V gives up 0 bases and J gives up 5 bases, and the segment between their germline ends measures 31 bases. The CDR3 sequence holds 20 residues, the cysteine and phenylalanine included. Of the read, only the CDR3 DNA is kept; its 60 bases are in frame from base 1. The germline V gene encodes CDR1 GTSNPN and CDR2 SVGIG (reference sequence). The V gene is TRBV30 and the J gene is TRBJ1-1; the D gene is perhaps TRBD1, on 5 matching bases. This clonotype originated in a female donor with early-stage non-small cell lung cancer. The material was PBMCs, obtained at surgery. DNA sequence: TGTGCCTGGAGTGTATTCTGGACACATCACCCCCTGTTGAAGCTGACTGAAGCTTTCTTT. It translates to CAWSVFWTHHPLLKLTEAFF.